These T cell receptor beta chains were read from a single sample in a study of neurological immune-mediated disorders. TCRdb used MiXCR to reprocess the 5' RACE reads, holding one entry per CDR3 protein. The sample holds around 66,000 distinct CDR3 sequences, 4% to 6% seen once. The material sequenced was PBMCs. Every receptor here comes from a woman under 40 with multiple sclerosis. CDR3s include the opening cysteine and the closing phenylalanine or tryptophan. The order of the fields is D gene, clone size, V gene, J gene, CDR3 length, CDR3 DNA, CDR3 protein. A D gene is named only where the DNA matches it firmly. Clone size is given for some rows only: seen once, a few or many times, or a class if the clone is expanded.

-	many	TRBV28	TRBJ2-4	11	TGTGCAGGAGGGTACAAAAACATTCAGTACTTC	CAGGYKNIQYF
-	many	TRBV20-1	TRBJ1-1	15	TGCAGTGCTAGAGACGACAGCGGGTGGGACACTGAAGCTTTCTTT	CSARDDSGWDTEAFF
-	-	TRBV18	TRBJ1-5	13	TGTGCCAGCTCACCGGATGGGAATCAGCCCCAGAATTTT	CASSPDGNQPQNF
-	many	TRBV20-1	TRBJ2-1	11	TGCAGTGCTGACGTCCATTTTATTAAGTTCTTC	CSADVHFIKFF
-	many	TRBV6-5	TRBJ2-3	15	TGTGCCAGCAGTTACTCAGGGCAGGTAGGAGATACGCAGTATTTT	CASSYSGQVGDTQYF
-	-	TRBV20-1	TRBJ2-2	12	TGCAGTGCGGGTATTTTGGCCGGGGAGCTGTTTTTT	CSAGILAGELFF
-	many	TRBV20-1	TRBJ1-6	16	TGCAGTGCTAGAGAAGCCCGGGAGGCGCTGAATTCACCCCTCCACTTT	CSAREAREALNSPLHF
-	many	TRBV10-3	TRBJ1-1	14	TGTGCCATCAGCGACTTCAGGGGTGACACTGAAGCTTTCTTT	CAISDFRGDTEAFF
TRBD2	many	TRBV6-5	TRBJ2-1	15	TGTGCCAGCAGTTGGACTAGCGGGGGGCAGGGTGAGCAGTTCTTC	CASSWTSGGQGEQFF
TRBD1	few	TRBV20-1	TRBJ1-1	15	TGCAGTGCTAGAGCAGGGACAGCGTTCGGTTTCGAAGCTTTCTTT	CSARAGTAFGFEAFF